This paragraph covers one TCR beta chain sequence. The entry originates in a study of T cell changes during pregnancy in multiple sclerosis. Method: immunoSEQ multiplex PCR; TCRdb's copy keeps in-frame clones and lacks some. This sample has about 49,000 clones; around 90% occur once, and the top ten carry less than 6.5%. The V gene lost 5 bases and the J gene lost 4 bases, with 9 bases spanning the gap. From germline, CDR1 is MNHEY and CDR2 SVGAGI. The CDR3 contains 13 residues. This chain uses TRBV6-5 with TRBJ2-1, with D possibly TRBD2 on 6 matching bases. The specimen was peripheral blood, collected after pregnancy. The clonotype originates from a female donor in good health, enrolled as a control in a pregnancy study. CDR3 coding DNA: TGTGCCAGCAGTCCGGGACTTTACAATGAGCAGTTCTTC. Its translation: CASSPGLYNEQFF.